This record concerns one TCR beta chain sequence. The antigen remains undetermined. The data are from a study of tumor and adjacent non-tumor tissue in lung cancer. Study information: Patients were aged 31 to 76, about 10 men and 4 to 6 women, stage I to III. Regarding the study as a whole: Significantly higher TCR diversity was found in tumor than normal lung. Shorter survival was associated with higher TCR diversity in tumors. In normal lung, the top 100 clones were significantly more dominant than in tumor.

Trimming left V 3 bases short and J 0 bases short, with 17 bases between. The length of the CDR3 is 17 residues. Germline CDR1 reads MDHEN; CDR2 reads SYDVKM. The template was RNA from unsorted bulk tissue. Distant lung tissue was collected more than 3 cm away from the tumor edge. Three rounds of nested PCR, following a modified ARM-PCR protocol, produced the TCRbeta library. Using its own MiXCR run on the multiplex PCR reads, TCRdb lists one record per CDR3 protein. The data show some 80,000 distinct CDR3 sequences, less than 85% seen once. Sequenced sample: distant non-tumor lung tissue. The V and J genes are TRBV28 and TRBJ1-2, with D tentatively TRBD1 (5 bases). The clonotype comes from a man in his sixties or seventies with non-small cell lung cancer. This CDR3 reads CASSFVLIGHANYGYTF. The CDR3 coding sequence is TGTGCCAGCAGTTTTGTTTTAATCGGACATGCTAACTATGGCTACACCTTC.